Presented here are 11 T cell receptor beta chains from one specimen sequenced in a study of T cell repertoires in cytomegalovirus infection. MiXCR was run by TCRdb on the reads, yielding one entry per CDR3 protein. The sample lists almost 500,000 distinct CDR3 sequences, about 11% seen once, with around 9.6% in the top ten. Sequencing was carried out using PBMCs. Source of these receptors: a human donor in good health (CMV status not recorded). Some clones in this sample may be carry-over from other donors' samples.

The chain employs TRBV29-1 and TRBJ1-1, with D tentatively TRBD1 (5 bases). CDR1 is SQVTM, CDR2 ANQGSEA, per germline. This CDR3 is 14 amino acids long. CDR3 residues: CTAQGPSGNTEAFF. The CDR3, as DNA: TGCACCGCTCAGGGACCCTCGGGGAACACTGAAGCTTTCTTT.

This rearrangement joins TRBV10-3 to TRBJ1-1, with 9 bases fitting TRBD1. Germline V gene sequence: CDR1 ENHRY, CDR2 SYGVKD. Trimming took 0 bases from V and 8 from J; bases not matched to a gene: 7. The CDR3 loop spans 15 amino acids. The CDR3 sequence: CAISESPDRGFEAFF. DNA of the CDR3: TGTGCCATCAGTGAGTCGCCGGACAGGGGCTTCGAAGCTTTCTTT.

There are many counts of this clonotype. The CDR3 DNA is TGTGCCAGCAGCTCGGACTCCTACGAGCAGTACTTC. It codes for CASSSDSYEQYF. The V and J genes are TRBV11-2 and TRBJ2-7; D gene uncertain. The germline V gene has CDR1 SGHAT and CDR2 FQNNGV. V dropped 4 bases and J dropped 0 bases, with 4 bases sitting between them. The CDR3 spans 12 residues.

This clonotype appeared a few times. This chain links TRBV7-3 with TRBJ2-6, with unresolved D. CDR3 length equals 17 residues. The germline CDR1 and CDR2 sequences are SGHTA and FQGTGA. Between the trimmed V and J ends, which lost 5 bases and 0 bases, there was a span of 14 bases. As DNA, the CDR3 is TGTGCCAGCAGCCTGGACGGTTTACTCTCTGGGGCCAACGTCCTGACTTTC. This encodes CASSLDGLLSGANVLTF.

This clonotype was seen a handful of times. The chain links TRBV20-1 to TRBJ1-6; weak D call: TRBD1 (6 bases). Germline lookup yields CDR1 DFQATT and CDR2 SNEGSKA (reference sequence). Deletions cut 0 bases from V and 2 bases from J, with 14 bases between. The CDR3 loop spans 17 amino acids. The CDR3: CSARDRDKAPYNSPLHF. As DNA, the CDR3 is TGCAGTGCTAGAGATAGGGACAAGGCTCCCTATAATTCACCCCTCCACTTT.

The chain is built from TRBV4-1 and TRBJ2-3, with 7 positions matching TRBD2. Germline V CDR1 and CDR2: MGHRA, YSYEKL. The J segment lost 4 bases and the V segment lost 6 bases, leaving 10 bases of the junction unmatched. CDR3 size: 15 residues. Here the CDR3 reads CASSRTSATADTQYF. In DNA form, the CDR3 reads TGCGCCAGCAGTCGCACTAGCGCCACGGCAGATACGCAGTATTTT.

This clonotype was counted at least ten times. J is TRBJ1-2 and V is TRBV12-5; 7 bases match TRBD1. V lost 4 bases, J lost 5 bases, and 13 bases stayed unmatched. The CDR3 consists of 16 residues. Looked up from germline, CDR1 is LGHNT and CDR2 is FRNRAP. The CDR3 region is CASGSGRTGPLYGYTF. CDR3 bases: TGTGCTAGTGGTTCAGGCAGGACAGGTCCTCTTTATGGCTACACCTTC.

This clonotype was picked up a small number of times. The chain employs TRBV28 and TRBJ2-1, with D perhaps matching TRBD1 (5 bases). V lost 5 bases to trimming and J lost 3 bases, with 14 bases between them. Germline CDR1 is MDHEN and CDR2 is SYDVKM. The length of the CDR3 is 15 residues. In DNA form, the CDR3 reads TGTGCCAGCAGTCTACTCAGGGCCGTCTACAATGAGCAGTTCTTC. Amino acids: CASSLLRAVYNEQFF.

This clonotype was detected many times. The gene calls are TRBV19 and TRBJ2-7; no reliable D call. Germline CDR1 and CDR2: LNHDA and SQIVND (reference sequence). This CDR3 has 13 amino acids. Trimming pared 0 bases from V and 3 bases from J, leaving 6 bases between. CDR3 in amino acids: CASSIDKGYEQYF. The CDR3 nucleotides read TGTGCCAGTAGTATAGATAAGGGCTACGAGCAGTACTTC. Together with reference TRBV19 and TRBJ2-7, the CDR3 gives the full variable domain: DGGITQSPKYLFRKEGQNVTLSCEQNLNHDAMYWYRQDPGQGLRLIYYSQIVNDFQKGDIAEGYSVSREKKESFPLTVTSAQKNPTAFYLCASSIDKGYEQYFGPGTRLTVT.

This clonotype was seen ten or more times. The V gene is TRBV6-1, the J gene TRBJ2-2; 11 bases fit TRBD2. The germline V gene has CDR1 MNHNS and CDR2 SASEGT. The CDR3 has 15 amino acids. Germline trimming cut 6 bases from V and 4 bases from J; bases unmatched to any gene: 4. The CDR3 DNA reads as TGTGCCAGCAGATCTAGCGGGAGGCGCACCGGGGAGCTGTTTTTT. It yields the protein CASRSSGRRTGELFF.

This clonotype has only a few counts. The rearrangement joins TRBV29-1 to TRBJ1-1, with TRBD1 matching 9 bases. CDR3 length equals 13 residues. CDR1 and CDR2 from the germline V gene are SQVTM and ANQGSEA. The J segment lost 4 bases and the V segment lost 6 bases, leaving 6 bases of the junction unmatched. The CDR3 DNA reads TGCAGCGTGGCAACGACAGGGGGCACTGAAGCTTTCTTT. This encodes CSVATTGGTEAFF.